These T cell receptor beta chains were read from a single sample in a study of CD8 T cells in ankylosing spondylitis. A single record per CDR3 protein comes from TCRdb applying MiXCR to the 5' RACE reads. Among about 200,000 distinct CDR3 sequences listed, around 13% were seen once. The sample taken for sequencing was blood, either unsorted or a sorted T cell fraction (not recorded which). These receptors were obtained from a male donor with ankylosing spondylitis or in good health (not recorded which). CDR3s include the opening cysteine and the closing phenylalanine or tryptophan. A D gene is named only where the DNA matches it firmly. Size is omitted from some rows. Given values are once, few, many or a class for expanded clones.

TRBV5-1,15,TRBJ2-7,TRBD1,.,TGCGCCAGCAGTAGCCGACAGGGCACCAACTACGAGCAGTACTTC,CASSSRQGTNYEQYF
TRBV27,14,TRBJ2-7,TRBD1,.,TGTGCCAGCAGCTACCGGGACAGGGGCTACGAGCAGTACTTC,CASSYRDRGYEQYF
TRBV7-9,16,TRBJ2-5,.,.,TGTGCCAGCAGCTCCCCTCAGAGGTGGGGCCAAGAGACCCAGTACTTC,CASSSPQRWGQETQYF
TRBV11-2,15,TRBJ2-3,.,.,TGTGCCAGCAGCTTAGATACCCCGCGCACAGATACGCAGTATTTT,CASSLDTPRTDTQYF
TRBV3-1,13,TRBJ1-5,.,.,TGTGCCAGCAGCCAAGATCCCAGTCAGCCCCAGCATTTT,CASSQDPSQPQHF
TRBV5-5,13,TRBJ1-1,.,.,TGTGCCAGCAGCTTATCGGCCGGCACTGAAGCTTTCTTT,CASSLSAGTEAFF
TRBV6-4,15,TRBJ2-2,.,few,TGTGCCAGCAGTGCTGGCGGGATGAACACCGGGGAGCTGTTTTTT,CASSAGGMNTGELFF
TRBV27,16,TRBJ2-1,.,.,TGTGCCAGCAGTTTAGCCGCGTACCTCTCCTACAATGAGCAGTTCTTC,CASSLAAYLSYNEQFF
TRBV12-3/TRBV12-4,14,TRBJ2-3,TRBD1,many,TGTGCCAGCAGTTTGACAGGGGTATGGAATACGCAGTATTTT,CASSLTGVWNTQYF
TRBV12-3/TRBV12-4,16,TRBJ2-3,TRBD2,.,TGTGCCAGCAGTCCGGGACTAGCGGGAGCCCTTGGTACGCAGTATTTT,CASSPGLAGALGTQYF
TRBV20-1,15,TRBJ2-7,TRBD2,.,TGCAGTGCTAGAGATCATCTAGCGGGCTCCTACGAGCAGTACTTC,CSARDHLAGSYEQYF
TRBV5-6,14,TRBJ2-7,.,.,TGTGCCAGCAGCGCTCCTAACAGGGCCTACGAGCAGTACTTC,CASSAPNRAYEQYF
TRBV7-9,11,TRBJ2-5,.,few,TGTGCCAGCAGCTTGAGCGGCGGGGCGTACTTC,CASSLSGGAYF
TRBV29-1,16,TRBJ2-1,.,many,TGCAGCGTTGTCGGGGTAGCGGAGGCCTCCTACAATGAGCAGTTCTTC,CSVVGVAEASYNEQFF
TRBV5-1,14,TRBJ2-1,.,few,TGCGCCAGCAGGGAGCCCCGCCCTTACAATGAGCAGTTCTTC,CASREPRPYNEQFF
TRBV29-1,16,TRBJ2-7,TRBD2,few,TGCAGCGTTGAGTTCTGGTCGGCGGGGGTGGGCTACGAGCAGTACTTC,CSVEFWSAGVGYEQYF
TRBV6-1,12,TRBJ2-1,.,.,TGTGCCACGCTCCTCTCCTACAATGAGCAGTTCTTC,CATLLSYNEQFF
TRBV12-3/TRBV12-4,12,TRBJ2-7,.,.,TGTGCCAGCAGTTCTATCTTGGGGGAGCAGTACTTC,CASSSILGEQYF
TRBV20-1,15,TRBJ2-3,TRBD2,few,TGCAGTGTCCCTAGCGGGGGCCAAAGGGGAGATACGCAGTATTTT,CSVPSGGQRGDTQYF
TRBV5-1,16,TRBJ2-5,.,many,TGCGCCAGCAGCTATGGAGGCAGGGAGGTCCAAGAGACCCAGTACTTC,CASSYGGREVQETQYF
TRBV11-3,13,TRBJ2-1,TRBD2,few,TGTGCCAGCAGCAACGGACTAGATAATGAGCAGTTCTTC,CASSNGLDNEQFF
TRBV5-5,15,TRBJ2-7,.,many,TGTGCCAGCAGCTCCCGGGACTTAGCTCCCTACGAGCAGTACTTC,CASSSRDLAPYEQYF
TRBV4-1,14,TRBJ2-7,.,.,TGCGCCAGCAGCCAAGTAAAGGACTCCTACGAGCAGTACTTC,CASSQVKDSYEQYF
TRBV5-1,15,TRBJ1-2,TRBD1,few,TGCGCCAGCAGCTTGGTCTCAGGGGGAATCTATGGCTACACCTTC,CASSLVSGGIYGYTF
TRBV24-1,14,TRBJ2-2,.,many,TGTGCCACCAGTGAAGGGGCAGGCATCGGGGAGCTGTTTTTT,CATSEGAGIGELFF
TRBV20-1,13,TRBJ1-1,.,.,TGCAGTGCTCCAGACAGTCCGAACACTGAAGCTTTCTTT,CSAPDSPNTEAFF
TRBV5-8,15,TRBJ1-5,.,.,TGTGCCAGCAGCTCACTACAGTTCTTAGATCAGCCCCAGCATTTT,CASSSLQFLDQPQHF
TRBV12-5,16,TRBJ2-1,TRBD2,.,TGTGCTAGTGGTTTGGTTCCGACTAGCGGGGTCGCTGAGCAGTTCTTC,CASGLVPTSGVAEQFF
TRBV7-9,15,TRBJ2-3,.,.,TGTGCCAGCAGCTACCCCGGAGGGGGCACAGATACGCAGTATTTT,CASSYPGGGTDTQYF
TRBV5-6,14,TRBJ2-7,TRBD2,.,TGTGCCAGCAGCTGGGGGGGGTCCTCCTACGAGCAGTACTTC,CASSWGGSSYEQYF
TRBV7-9,13,TRBJ2-1,.,.,TGTGCCAGCAGCTTTCGCTACGACAATGAGCAGTTCTTC,CASSFRYDNEQFF
TRBV6-2/TRBV6-3,16,TRBJ2-7,.,.,TGTGCCAGCAGCCCCGTAGGGCTAGCCGTCTCCTACGAGCAGTACTTC,CASSPVGLAVSYEQYF
TRBV7-9,12,TRBJ1-1,.,many,TGTGCCAGCACTCTCGGACGCACTGAAGCTTTCTTT,CASTLGRTEAFF
TRBV27,13,TRBJ2-7,.,.,TGTGCCAGCAGTTTGATCGGGACCACTGAGGAGTACTTC,CASSLIGTTEEYF
TRBV19,12,TRBJ2-1,TRBD2,.,TGTGCCAGTACCCGAGCGGGGACCCGGTGGTTCTTC,CASTRAGTRWFF
TRBV29-1,15,TRBJ2-2,TRBD2,.,TGCAGCGTTGCGCGGGGGGCTCTGAACACCGGGGAGCTGTTTTTT,CSVARGALNTGELFF
TRBV11-2,13,TRBJ2-7,TRBD2,.,TGTGCCAGCAGCCGGGGACTAGCCTACGAGCAGTACTTC,CASSRGLAYEQYF
TRBV28,17,TRBJ2-2,TRBD1,many,TGTGCCAGCACCTCCGGGACAGAAGAACTAAACACCGGGGAGCTGTTTTTT,CASTSGTEELNTGELFF
TRBV12-3/TRBV12-4,12,TRBJ2-1,.,few,TGTGCCAGCAGTCCGGACATAAATGAGCAGTTCTTC,CASSPDINEQFF
TRBV12-3/TRBV12-4,15,TRBJ2-2,.,.,TGTGCCAGCAGATCCCCCGGGACCAACACCGGGGAGCTGTTTTTT,CASRSPGTNTGELFF